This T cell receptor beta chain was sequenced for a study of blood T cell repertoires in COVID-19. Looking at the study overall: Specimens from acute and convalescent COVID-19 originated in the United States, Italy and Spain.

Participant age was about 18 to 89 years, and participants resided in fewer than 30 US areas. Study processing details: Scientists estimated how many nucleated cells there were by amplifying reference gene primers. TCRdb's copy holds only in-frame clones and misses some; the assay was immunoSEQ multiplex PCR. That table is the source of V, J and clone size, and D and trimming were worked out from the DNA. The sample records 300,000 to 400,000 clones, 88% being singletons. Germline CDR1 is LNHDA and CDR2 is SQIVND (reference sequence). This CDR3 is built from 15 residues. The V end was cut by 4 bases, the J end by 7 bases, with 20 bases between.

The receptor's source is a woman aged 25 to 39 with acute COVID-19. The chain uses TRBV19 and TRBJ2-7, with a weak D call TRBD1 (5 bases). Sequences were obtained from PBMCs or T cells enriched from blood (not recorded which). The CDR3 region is CASSSGPSRQGEQYF. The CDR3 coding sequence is TGTGCCAGTAGTAGCGGTCCCTCGAGGCAGGGTGAGCAGTACTTC.